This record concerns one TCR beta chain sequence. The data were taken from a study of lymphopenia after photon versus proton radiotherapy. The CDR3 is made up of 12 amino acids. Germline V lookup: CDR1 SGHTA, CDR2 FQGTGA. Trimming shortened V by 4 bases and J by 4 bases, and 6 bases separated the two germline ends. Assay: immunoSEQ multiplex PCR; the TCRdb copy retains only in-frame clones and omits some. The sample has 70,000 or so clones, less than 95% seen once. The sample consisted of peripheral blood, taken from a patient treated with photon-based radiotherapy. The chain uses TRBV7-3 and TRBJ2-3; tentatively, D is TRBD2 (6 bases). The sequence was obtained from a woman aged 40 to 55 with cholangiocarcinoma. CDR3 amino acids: CASSSGADTQYF. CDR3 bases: TGTGCCAGCAGCTCGGGAGCAGATACGCAGTATTTT.